These 4 T cell receptor beta chains were sequenced from one sample in a study of identical twins. TCRdb redid the calling of the 5' RACE reads with MiXCR, one entry per CDR3 protein. This table has 280,000 or so distinct CDR3 sequences, approximately 8% appearing once. This sample was shared with a second study, whose subject was yellow fever vaccine responses in identical twins.

The sequencing input was memory (CD45RO+) T cells sorted from blood. These TCRs come from a woman in her late teens or twenties in good health.

This clonotype came up many times. The chain has TRBV12-3 or TRBV12-4 and TRBJ1-6; tentatively, D is TRBD1 (6 bases). V dropped 3 bases and J dropped 14 bases, with 17 bases sitting between them. This CDR3 contains 14 residues. DNA of the CDR3: TGTGCCAGCAGTTTCCTCGACAGGCCAAGGTCCCTCCACTTT. This encodes CASSFLDRPRSLHF.

This clonotype appeared many times. V gene TRBV24-1 combines with J gene TRBJ1-1; D is possibly TRBD1 (6 bases). Germline assignment: CDR1 KGHDR and CDR2 SFDVKD. V dropped 7 bases and J dropped 6 bases, with 11 bases sitting between them. There are 12 residues in the CDR3. In DNA, the CDR3 is TGTGCCACCAGAGGGGGAGGGGCTGAAGCTTTCTTT. Its protein is CATRGGGAEAFF.

This clonotype occurred many times. The chain uses TRBV20-1 and TRBJ1-1; D possibly corresponds to TRBD1 (5 bases). Trimming left V 6 bases short and J 11 bases short, with 19 bases between. Germline CDR1 reads DFQATT; CDR2 reads SNEGSKA (reference sequence). The CDR3 covers 12 residues. CDR3 protein: CSAERGQEGAFF. In DNA, the CDR3 is TGCAGTGCGGAGAGGGGTCAGGAGGGGGCTTTCTTT.

This clonotype has a single count. J is TRBJ2-1 and V is TRBV6-1; 8 positions agree with TRBD2. The CDR3 loop spans 14 amino acids. Losses at the gene ends were 6 bases for V and 9 bases for J; bases not matched to a gene: 10. The germline gives CDR1 MNHNS, CDR2 SASEGT. Written as DNA, the CDR3 is TGTGCCAGCAGGTCCGGGACTAGGGGTGGTGAGCAGTTCTTC. It translates to CASRSGTRGGEQFF.